The T cell receptor (beta chain) under discussion was sequenced for a study of beta chain features in type 1 diabetes. Points from the study as a whole: Type 1 diabetes patients had TCRB CDR3s that were shorter (moderately but significantly so) in all four CD4+ subsets.

Staining for CD45RO/CCR7/CD25/CD127/CD95/CD27 allowed sorting of CD4+ naive, central memory, regulatory and stem cell-like memory cells. As concerns this clone: Its antigen is as yet unknown. A much more abundant neighbour one base away suggests this may be a read error. This CDR3 is also generated by other DNA sequences in the sample.

Expressed TCRB transcripts got sequenced, as all isolated RNA was reverse transcribed. Samples of naive, central memory and regulatory T cells yielded a mean of approximately 3.9 million reads. Clones were sequenced by immunoSEQ multiplex PCR, and TCRdb holds only the in-frame ones, with some missing. The sample contains 300,000 to 400,000 clones, approximately 9.7% of which appear only once. CDR3 length: 12 residues. The V gene lost 0 bases and the J gene lost 5 bases, with 3 bases spanning the gap. CDR1 and CDR2 (germline): SEHNR, FQNEAQ (reference sequence). This receptor was obtained from a man aged 25-45 years with type 1 diabetes. This chain connects TRBV7-9 to TRBJ2-3; D unclear. Specimen: central memory CD4+ T cells from blood. CDR3 region: CASSLAVDTQYF. CDR3 DNA sequence: TGTGCCAGCAGCTTAGCGGTAGATACGCAGTATTTT.